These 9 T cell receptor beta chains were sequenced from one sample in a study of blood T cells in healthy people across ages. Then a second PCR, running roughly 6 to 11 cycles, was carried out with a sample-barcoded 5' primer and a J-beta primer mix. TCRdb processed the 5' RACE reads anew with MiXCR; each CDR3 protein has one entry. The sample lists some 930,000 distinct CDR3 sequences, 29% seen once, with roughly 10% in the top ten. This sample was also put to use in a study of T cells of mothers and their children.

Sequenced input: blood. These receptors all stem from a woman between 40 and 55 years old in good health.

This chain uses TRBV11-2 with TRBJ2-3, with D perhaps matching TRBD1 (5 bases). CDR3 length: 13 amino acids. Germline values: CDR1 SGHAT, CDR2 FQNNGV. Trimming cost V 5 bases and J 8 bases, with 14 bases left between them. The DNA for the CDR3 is TGTGCCAGCAGCCAACAGGTGGAGCGTACGCAGTATTTT. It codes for CASSQQVERTQYF.

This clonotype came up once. As DNA, the CDR3 is TGTGCCAGCAGTTACATCGGGCCCATCGAGCTATCCTACGAGCAGTACTTC. Its protein is CASSYIGPIELSYEQYF. V gene TRBV6-5 combines with J gene TRBJ2-7; D unresolved. The CDR3 sequence is 17 residues long. V was shortened by 2 bases and J by 1 base, with 18 bases between the two germline ends. Germline V lookup: CDR1 MNHEY, CDR2 SVGAGI.

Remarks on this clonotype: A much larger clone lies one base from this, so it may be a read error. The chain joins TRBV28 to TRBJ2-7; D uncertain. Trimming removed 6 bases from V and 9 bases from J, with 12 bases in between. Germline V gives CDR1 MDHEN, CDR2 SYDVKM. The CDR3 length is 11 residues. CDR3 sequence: CASSPLGRQYF. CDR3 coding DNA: TGTGCCAGCAGCCCTCTTGGAAGGCAGTACTTC.

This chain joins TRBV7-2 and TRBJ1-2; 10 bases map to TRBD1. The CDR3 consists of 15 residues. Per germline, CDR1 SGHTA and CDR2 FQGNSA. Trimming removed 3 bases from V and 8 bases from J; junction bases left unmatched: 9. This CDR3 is CASSLRQGAQSGYTF. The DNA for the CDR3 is TGTGCCAGCAGCTTGAGACAGGGGGCGCAAAGCGGCTACACCTTC.

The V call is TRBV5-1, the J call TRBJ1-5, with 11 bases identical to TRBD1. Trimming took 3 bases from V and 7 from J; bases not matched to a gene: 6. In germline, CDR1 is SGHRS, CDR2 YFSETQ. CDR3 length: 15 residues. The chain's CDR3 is CASSSDGTGGQPQHF. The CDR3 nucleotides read TGCGCCAGCAGCTCCGATGGGACAGGGGGACAGCCCCAGCATTTT.

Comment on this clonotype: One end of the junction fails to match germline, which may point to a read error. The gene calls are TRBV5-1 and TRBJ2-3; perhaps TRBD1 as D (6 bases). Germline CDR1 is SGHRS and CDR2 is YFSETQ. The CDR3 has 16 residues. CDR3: CTSSITGRQDTDTQYF. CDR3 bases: TGCACCAGCAGCATTACAGGGCGGCAAGACACAGATACGCAGTATTTT.

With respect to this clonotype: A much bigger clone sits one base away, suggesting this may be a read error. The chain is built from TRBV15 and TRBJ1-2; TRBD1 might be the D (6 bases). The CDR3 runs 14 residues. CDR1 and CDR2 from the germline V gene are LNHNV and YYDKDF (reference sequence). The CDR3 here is CATGRGGFNYGYTF. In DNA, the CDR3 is TGTGCCACCGGCAGAGGGGGGTTCAACTATGGCTACACCTTC.

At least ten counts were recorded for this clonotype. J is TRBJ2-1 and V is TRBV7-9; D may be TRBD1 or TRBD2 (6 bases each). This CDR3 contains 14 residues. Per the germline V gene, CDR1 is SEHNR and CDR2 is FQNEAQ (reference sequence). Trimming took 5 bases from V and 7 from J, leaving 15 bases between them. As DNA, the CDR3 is TGTGCCAGCAGCCAGGCGGGACAAGGGAATGAGCAGTTCTTC. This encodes CASSQAGQGNEQFF.

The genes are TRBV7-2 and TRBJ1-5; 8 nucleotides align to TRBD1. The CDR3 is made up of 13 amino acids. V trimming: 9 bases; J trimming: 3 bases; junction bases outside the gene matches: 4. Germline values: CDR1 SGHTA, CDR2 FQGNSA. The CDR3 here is CASGQGNNQPQHF. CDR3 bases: TGTGCCAGTGGACAGGGAAACAATCAGCCCCAGCATTTT.